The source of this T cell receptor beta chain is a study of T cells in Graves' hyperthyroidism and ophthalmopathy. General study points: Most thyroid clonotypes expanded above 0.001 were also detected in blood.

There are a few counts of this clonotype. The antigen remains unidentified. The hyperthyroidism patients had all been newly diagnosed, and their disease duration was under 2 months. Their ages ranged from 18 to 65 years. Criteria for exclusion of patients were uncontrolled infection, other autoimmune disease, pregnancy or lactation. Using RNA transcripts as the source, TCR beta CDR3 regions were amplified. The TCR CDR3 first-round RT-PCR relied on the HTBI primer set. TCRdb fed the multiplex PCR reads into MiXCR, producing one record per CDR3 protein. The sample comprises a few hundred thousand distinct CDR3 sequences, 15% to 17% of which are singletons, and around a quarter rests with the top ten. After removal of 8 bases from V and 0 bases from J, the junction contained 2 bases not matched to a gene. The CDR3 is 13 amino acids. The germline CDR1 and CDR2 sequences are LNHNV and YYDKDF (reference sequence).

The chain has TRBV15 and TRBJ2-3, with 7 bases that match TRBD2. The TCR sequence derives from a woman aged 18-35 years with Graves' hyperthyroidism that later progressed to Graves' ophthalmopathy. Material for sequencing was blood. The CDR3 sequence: CATASGSTDTQYF. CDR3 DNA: TGTGCCACCGCTAGCGGAAGCACAGATACGCAGTATTTT.